The 24 T cell receptor beta chains listed next were all sequenced from one sample in a study of tumor and adjacent non-tumor tissue in lung cancer. The template was RNA from unsorted bulk tissue. The normal lung tissue was taken more than 3 cm from the tumor edge. The library came from three nested PCR rounds adapted from ARM-PCR protocols. One entry per CDR3 protein results from TCRdb running MiXCR on the multiplex PCR reads. The profile shows tens of thousands of distinct CDR3 sequences, about 61% of them singletons. Material: distant non-tumor lung tissue. These receptors came from a man in his sixties or seventies with non-small cell lung cancer.

J is TRBJ2-7 and V is TRBV11-2; no clear D gene. CDR3 length: 14 amino acids. Germline V CDR1 and CDR2: SGHAT, FQNNGV. V was cut by 5 bases and J by 10 bases, with 21 bases left in between. CDR3 coding DNA: TGTGCCAGCAGCCCCCTCACATTAAGAAAAGGTCAGTACTTC. It translates to CASSPLTLRKGQYF.

Note on this clonotype: Being one base from a much bigger clone, this may be a read error. The genes are TRBV7-8 and TRBJ2-5, with a possible D match to TRBD2 (5 bases). Germline CDR1 reads SGHVS; CDR2 reads FQNEAQ. This CDR3 region has 18 residues. With 0 bases removed from V and 0 bases from J, the gap between germline ends came to 17 bases. CDR3 coding DNA: TGTGCCAGCAGCTTAGCGCTTATCGGGGTGTGGTACCAAGAGACCCAGTACTTC. This translates into CASSLALIGVWYQETQYF.

The chain has TRBV29-1 and TRBJ2-2, with D perhaps matching TRBD1 (6 bases). The V gene lost 5 bases and the J gene lost 5 bases, with 21 bases spanning the gap. This CDR3 has 16 amino acids. Germline V CDR1 and CDR2: SQVTM, ANQGSEA. DNA of the CDR3: TGCAGCGTTAAAGTTCGATTGCACGGGACAACCGGGGAGCTGTTTTTT. Encoded protein: CSVKVRLHGTTGELFF.

About this clonotype itself: A clone one base away is much larger, so this may be a read error. This chain uses TRBV12-5 with TRBJ2-1, with 12 nucleotides matching TRBD1. Germline lookup yields CDR1 LGHNT and CDR2 FRNRAP. V lost 0 bases, J lost 9 bases, and 12 bases stayed unmatched. The CDR3 is 18 amino acids. In DNA, the CDR3 is TGTGCTAGTGGTTTGGTACGGTCGGGACAGGGGGCGTTCTGTGAGCAGTTCTTC. It codes for CASGLVRSGQGAFCEQFF. Drawing the rest from reference TRBV12-5 and TRBJ2-1, the complete variable domain is DARVTQTPRHKVTEMGQEVTMRCQPILGHNTVFWYRQTMMQGLELLAYFRNRAPLDDSGMPKDRFSAEMPDATLATLKIQPSEPRDSAVYFCASGLVRSGQGAFCEQFFGPGTRLTVL.

There are a few counts of this clonotype. The V call is TRBV11-2, the J call TRBJ2-7; no firm D call. Germline values: CDR1 SGHAT, CDR2 FQNNGV. The CDR3 sequence is 14 residues long. Trimming cost V 5 bases and J 2 bases, with 13 bases left between them. CDR3 coding DNA: TGTGCCAGCAGCCATCCAGACCCCCCCTACGAGCAGTACTTC. This gives the protein CASSHPDPPYEQYF.

With respect to this clonotype: An end of the junction differs from the germline gene, which may be a read error. J is TRBJ2-5 and V is TRBV5-1; TRBD1 agrees at 8 bases. The CDR3 contains 17 residues. Germline CDR1 reads SGHRS; CDR2 reads YFSETQ. The CDR3 coding sequence is TGCGCCAGCAGCTTGGACCAGACAGCCAGGGGGCAAGAGACTCAGTACTTC. Protein product: CASSLDQTARGQETQYF.

A remark on this clonotype: Being one base from a much bigger clone, this may be a read error. V usage is TRBV4-2 and J usage is TRBJ2-3; 7 nucleotides line up with TRBD1. The CDR3 totals 16 residues. Germline V gene data show CDR1 as LGHNA and CDR2 as YNFKEQ. J was trimmed by 3 bases and V by 0 bases; bases with no gene match: 6. CDR3 residues: CASSQDQTGWTDTQYF. The CDR3 coding sequence is TGTGCCAGCAGCCAAGACCAGACAGGGTGGACAGATACGCAGTATTTT.

In the case of this clonotype: This CDR3 is missing its conserved last phenylalanine or tryptophan, likely due to a read error. The V gene is TRBV6-2 or TRBV6-3, the J gene TRBJ1-6; a possible D gene is TRBD1 (5 bases). The germline V gene has CDR1 MNHEY and CDR2 SVGEGT. The CDR3 covers 13 residues. CDR3 protein: CASCWSGGSPLHY. The CDR3 DNA sequence: TGTGCCAGCTGTTGGAGCGGGGGTTCACCGCTCCACTAT.

The chain combines TRBV21-1 with TRBJ2-7. TRBV21-1 counts as a pseudogene. The CDR3 is 16 amino acids. CDR3: CASSRFSGWRYYEQYF. CDR3 in DNA: TGTGCCAGCAGCAGATTCTCGGGGTGGCGGTACTACGAGCAGTACTTC.

This clonotype was recorded a few times. The J gene is TRBJ2-7, the V gene TRBV5-1, with D tentatively TRBD1 or TRBD2 (5 bases each). The CDR3 contains 15 residues. V shed 0 bases and J shed 4 bases, with 14 bases lying between them. Germline V CDR1 and CDR2: SGHRS, YFSETQ. This chain's CDR3 is CASSLAGPRGYEQYF. The CDR3 nucleotides read TGCGCCAGCAGCTTGGCCGGGCCGAGGGGATACGAGCAGTACTTC.

Points on this clonotype: Because the CDR3 is missing its conserved closing phenylalanine or tryptophan, this is likely a read error. V and J are TRBV29-1 and TRBJ1-5; D possibly corresponds to TRBD1 (5 bases). CDR3 length equals 12 residues. Germline V gene data show CDR1 as SQVTM and CDR2 as ANQGSEA. Trimming cost V 6 bases and J 2 bases, with 8 bases left between them. The CDR3 DNA sequence: TGCAGCGTACAGACAGGCAATCAGCCCCAGCATCTT. Amino acids: CSVQTGNQPQHL.

The chain uses TRBV20-1 and TRBJ2-3; D is undetermined. The CDR3 runs to 13 residues. CDR1 and CDR2 from the germline V gene are DFQATT and SNEGSKA (reference sequence). With 5 bases removed from V and 4 bases from J, the gap between germline ends came to 13 bases. This chain's CDR3 is CSAAGPRADTQYF. The CDR3 nucleotides are TGCAGTGCTGCTGGACCCCGCGCAGATACGCAGTATTTT.

As to this clonotype: The junction shows a germline mismatch at one end, possibly a read error. V is TRBV27 and J is TRBJ1-5, with a weak D call TRBD1 (5 bases). Germline lookup yields CDR1 MNHEY and CDR2 SMNVEV (reference sequence). This CDR3 is built from 14 residues. CDR3 sequence reads: CASSLPQGGQPQHF. CDR3 nucleotides: TGTGCCAGTAGTTTACCCCAGGGCGGACAGCCCCAGCATTTT.

Regarding this clonotype: The junction shows a germline mismatch at one end, possibly a read error. V usage is TRBV29-1 and J usage is TRBJ2-1; the D gene is possibly TRBD1 (6 bases). The length of the CDR3 is 13 residues. Germline lookup yields CDR1 SQVTM and CDR2 ANQGSEA. The CDR3 DNA follows: TGCAACGTTGTAGCAGGGGTTAACAATGAGCAGTCCTTC. Protein: CNVVAGVNNEQSF.

A remark on this clonotype: With a much larger clone just one base away, this may be a read error. The gene calls are TRBV5-4 and TRBJ2-2, with D unresolved. Germline assignment: CDR1 SGHNT and CDR2 YYREEE (reference sequence). V dropped 2 bases and J dropped 2 bases, with 10 bases sitting between them. The CDR3 has 15 amino acids. This CDR3 reads CASSFMGCNTGELFF. The CDR3 DNA reads TGTGCCAGCAGCTTCATGGGGTGCAACACCGGGGAGCTGTTTTTT.

The chain uses TRBV15 and TRBJ2-1, with D possibly matching TRBD2 (5 bases). Germline CDR1 is LNHNV and CDR2 is YYDKDF (reference sequence). The CDR3 has 18 amino acids. Trimming removed 0 bases from V and 16 bases from J, with 31 bases in between. The CDR3 DNA reads TGTGCCACCAGCAGAGAAGTGCGAGCGGTGGCAAGCCTCCGCGAGGACTTCTTC. Translated, it gives CATSREVRAVASLREDFF.

The table lists this clonotype with a few counts. The DNA of the CDR3 is TGCAGTGTGCCCTCCAATGAGCAGTTCTTC. As protein: CSVPSNEQFF. The chain joins TRBV20-1 to TRBJ2-1; D call uncertain. The CDR3 is 10 residues long. Trimming left V 7 bases short and J 6 bases short, with 7 bases between. The germline gives CDR1 DFQATT, CDR2 SNEGSKA (reference sequence).

On this clonotype: This may be a read error: a much more frequent sequence differs by one nucleotide. The chain couples TRBV20-1 to TRBJ2-1; TRBD2 matches 10 bases. V lost 6 bases and J lost 9; bases outside the gene matches: 14. CDR3 length equals 15 residues. Germline-derived CDR1 and CDR2 are DFQATT and SNEGSKA (reference sequence). CDR3 nucleotides: TGCAGTGCCCGAAGGGCTAGCGGGAGCCTCATTGAGCAGTTCTTC. Its translation: CSARRASGSLIEQFF.

This clonotype has only a few counts. This chain uses TRBV7-9 with TRBJ2-1, with D perhaps matching TRBD1 or TRBD2 (5 bases each). The CDR3 length is 16 residues. V lost 7 bases, J lost 6 bases, and 22 bases lay in between. Germline V gene lookup returns CDR1 SEHNR and CDR2 FQNEAQ (reference sequence). The chain's CDR3 is CASNSVKRWGLNEQFF. The CDR3 DNA reads as TGTGCCAGCAACTCCGTGAAGCGGTGGGGCCTCAATGAGCAGTTCTTC.

This clonotype was counted only a few times. V gene TRBV7-3 combines with J gene TRBJ2-1; 8 bases are shared with TRBD2. The CDR3 is 16 residues long. The V segment lost 2 bases and the J segment 2 bases; nucleotides outside the gene matches: 5. The V gene's germline CDR1 is SGHTA and CDR2 FQGTGA. Written as DNA, the CDR3 is TGTGCCAGCAGCTTAGACGGGAGGGGGGCCTACAATGAGCAGTTCTTC. Translating gives CASSLDGRGAYNEQFF.

This clonotype qualifies as medium-sized (0.01 to 0.1%). CDR3 DNA: TGTGCCAGCAGCTTGGGGACAGGGGCGTATGGCTACACCTTC. This sequence encodes CASSLGTGAYGYTF. The rearrangement uses TRBV5-4 and TRBJ1-2, with 9 nucleotides matching TRBD1. Germline loops: CDR1 SGHNT, CDR2 YYREEE (reference sequence). The CDR3 has 14 residues. The V and J ends lost 0 bases and 5 bases, in that order; junction bases with no gene match: 2.

A remark on this clonotype: Given a much more abundant clone one base away, this may be a read error. The chain uses TRBV6-1 and TRBJ1-2; TRBD1 is a possible D gene (6 bases). Germline loops: CDR1 MNHNS, CDR2 SASEGT. The CDR3 spans 12 residues. This chain's CDR3 is CDSSGRGGGYTF. CDR3 DNA: TGTGACAGCAGTGGAAGAGGGGGTGGCTACACCTTC.

Points on this clonotype: One end of the junction does not line up with germline, which may come from a read error. The V call is TRBV28, the J call TRBJ2-1; TRBD1 aligns across 9 bases. This CDR3 is built from 15 residues. CDR1 MDHEN and CDR2 SYDVKM come from the germline V gene. CDR3 coding DNA: TGTGCCAGCGGTACCCGACAGGGGGGGTACAAAGAGCAGTTCTTC. Residues: CASGTRQGGYKEQFF.

Turning to this clonotype: A much more abundant neighbour one base away suggests this may be a read error. The chain is built from TRBV6-5 and TRBJ2-1; D is possibly TRBD1 (6 bases). CDR1 MNHEY and CDR2 SVGAGI come from the germline V gene. This CDR3 is 13 amino acids long. The CDR3: CASSLTGSNEQLF. Written as DNA, the CDR3 is TGTGCCAGCAGTCTTACAGGGAGCAATGAGCAGCTCTTC.